Listed below are T cell receptor beta chains from one sample, sequenced in a study of post-analysis software for immune sequencing data. MiXCR, run by TCRdb on the PCR reads, gives a single entry per CDR3 protein. Of about 430,000 distinct CDR3 sequences listed, 35% to 45% are singletons. The sequenced sample consisted of blood. The receptor set was obtained from a girl aged 2-10 years with multiple sclerosis. CDR3s include the opening cysteine and the closing phenylalanine or tryptophan.

j_gene: TRBJ1-2
v_gene: TRBV27
CDR3aa: CASRLEGGAQGYTF

j_gene: -
v_gene: TRBV28
CDR3aa: CASSYSTEAYEQYF

j_gene: TRBJ2-7
v_gene: TRBV6-4
CDR3aa: CASSDGLRAIYEQYF

j_gene: TRBJ1-4
v_gene: TRBV6-5
CDR3aa: CASRMGQGNEKLFF

j_gene: TRBJ2-3
v_gene: TRBV20-1
CDR3aa: CSAGKFLSTDTQYF

j_gene: TRBJ2-7
v_gene: TRBV7-9
CDR3aa: CASSSGDRAYEQYF

j_gene: TRBJ2-7
v_gene: TRBV28
CDR3aa: CASRFGGNSRETQYF

j_gene: TRBJ1-2
v_gene: TRBV21-1
CDR3aa: CASSSLMGYTF

j_gene: TRBJ2-1
v_gene: TRBV20-1
CDR3aa: CSARVPAGAFFYNEQFF

j_gene: TRBJ2-1
v_gene: TRBV24-1
CDR3aa: CATSGTGIAGDNEQFF

j_gene: TRBJ2-5
v_gene: TRBV14
CDR3aa: CASSQETAGPAGETQYF

j_gene: TRBJ2-7
v_gene: TRBV12-3/TRBV12-4
CDR3aa: CASTKDLGGEQYF

j_gene: TRBJ1-1
v_gene: TRBV28
CDR3aa: CASSKTRTGWTFF

j_gene: TRBJ1-1
v_gene: TRBV11-1
CDR3aa: CASSPSSTEAFF

j_gene: TRBJ2-3
v_gene: TRBV29-1
CDR3aa: CSVRGLAGPTDTQYF

j_gene: TRBJ2-1
v_gene: TRBV12-3/TRBV12-4
CDR3aa: CASRLKREQFF

j_gene: TRBJ2-7
v_gene: TRBV7-2
CDR3aa: CASSLGYTRQYF

j_gene: TRBJ2-1
v_gene: TRBV28
CDR3aa: CASTPTSIHEQFF

j_gene: TRBJ2-1
v_gene: TRBV3-1
CDR3aa: CASSQTSGGVNEQFF

j_gene: TRBJ2-1
v_gene: TRBV4-1
CDR3aa: CASSQPGTYNEQFF

j_gene: TRBJ2-3
v_gene: TRBV12-3/TRBV12-4
CDR3aa: CASSPRRTASTDAQYF

j_gene: TRBJ2-7
v_gene: TRBV7-9
CDR3aa: CASSDRLADYEQYF

j_gene: TRBJ1-5
v_gene: TRBV5-6
CDR3aa: CASSSQGYQPQHF

j_gene: TRBJ2-7
v_gene: TRBV5-1
CDR3aa: CASSDRGGRAYEQYF

j_gene: TRBJ2-7
v_gene: TRBV5-1
CDR3aa: CASRGNTYEQYF

j_gene: TRBJ2-7
v_gene: TRBV7-9
CDR3aa: CASSPRTGAFLEQYF

j_gene: TRBJ2-1
v_gene: TRBV7-6
CDR3aa: CASSLAGGSGTSSYNEQFF

j_gene: TRBJ2-3
v_gene: TRBV20-1
CDR3aa: CSARVGGGAGADTQYF

j_gene: TRBJ2-1
v_gene: TRBV29-1
CDR3aa: CSFRRDSVFEQFF

j_gene: TRBJ2-1
v_gene: TRBV24-1
CDR3aa: CATSVASGRGEQFF

j_gene: TRBJ2-7
v_gene: TRBV28
CDR3aa: CASSLAGQGRHEQYF

j_gene: TRBJ2-5
v_gene: TRBV5-1
CDR3aa: CASAWLATSGEQYF

j_gene: TRBJ2-7
v_gene: TRBV29-1
CDR3aa: CSAYDKDYEQYF

j_gene: TRBJ1-1
v_gene: TRBV7-2
CDR3aa: CASSLEWDDTEAFF

j_gene: TRBJ2-5
v_gene: TRBV27
CDR3aa: CASSYGVGLQQTQYF

j_gene: TRBJ2-7
v_gene: TRBV7-9
CDR3aa: CASSSSGAGKFYEQYF

j_gene: TRBJ2-4
v_gene: TRBV29-1
CDR3aa: CSVEYGAASGRNQYF

j_gene: TRBJ2-7
v_gene: TRBV2
CDR3aa: CASSEGEGLAHEQYF

j_gene: TRBJ2-7
v_gene: TRBV6-2/TRBV6-3
CDR3aa: CASSPGLAEPYEQYF

j_gene: TRBJ1-2
v_gene: TRBV9
CDR3aa: CASGTSYPLSGYTF

j_gene: -
v_gene: TRBV5-1
CDR3aa: CASSLVTSEREQYF

j_gene: TRBJ1-2
v_gene: TRBV10-3
CDR3aa: CAISEGNYGYTF

j_gene: TRBJ2-1
v_gene: TRBV5-1
CDR3aa: CASSLDGHISSYNEQFF

j_gene: TRBJ2-2
v_gene: TRBV7-7
CDR3aa: CASSTTVNTGELFF

j_gene: TRBJ2-1
v_gene: TRBV28
CDR3aa: CSSSLFPGSGEQFF